These 20 T cell receptor beta chains were all obtained from the same sample, sequenced in a study of cytomegalovirus exposure and HLA in healthy donors. Use of 60 Vbeta and 13 Jbeta primers characterized the PCR. Sequencing used immunoSEQ multiplex PCR; TCRdb keeps in-frame clones, though not all of them. In the table there are approximately 160,000 clones, 75% to 90% of which are singletons. The sequencing input was PBMCs. Source of these receptors: a human donor in good health.

The chain is built from TRBV6-5 and TRBJ2-5; tentatively, D is TRBD2 (6 bases). Germline V CDR1 and CDR2: MNHEY, SVGAGI. The V end lost 2 bases, the J end lost 5 bases, and 9 bases lay between the germline ends. The CDR3 has 13 amino acids. CDR3 sequence reads: CASSYVGGETQYF. CDR3 in DNA: TGTGCCAGCAGTTACGTCGGAGGGGAGACCCAGTACTTC.

This clone has a single count. The chain recombines TRBV4-3 with TRBJ1-2; D is uncertain. The germline V and J ends were trimmed by 1 base and 6 bases, with 12 bases remaining between them. The CDR3 runs to 14 residues. Germline CDR1 reads LGHNA; CDR2 reads YSLEER. This CDR3 reads CASSQVGGFNGYTF. The CDR3 DNA sequence: TGCGCCAGCAGCCAAGTAGGCGGGTTTAATGGCTACACCTTC.

The chain is built from TRBV28 and TRBJ2-3, with 14 positions matching TRBD2. Germline V CDR1 and CDR2: MDHEN, SYDVKM. The CDR3 has 15 amino acids. Losses at the gene ends were 8 bases for V and 4 bases for J; bases not matched to a gene: 5. CDR3 nucleotides: TGTGCCAGCGGGACTAGCGGGGGCATCTCAGATACGCAGTATTTT. This gives the protein CASGTSGGISDTQYF.

The chain uses TRBV5-4 and TRBJ1-2; 9 nucleotides agree with TRBD1. This CDR3 is 16 amino acids long. The V segment lost 0 bases and the J segment 3 bases; nucleotides outside the gene matches: 6. Germline values: CDR1 SGHNT, CDR2 YYREEE (reference sequence). DNA of the CDR3: TGTGCCAGCAGCTTGGTTAGGACAGGGGACGACTATGGCTACACCTTC. Residues: CASSLVRTGDDYGYTF.

The gene calls are TRBV5-1 and TRBJ1-2, with TRBD1 matching over 9 bases. With 4 bases clipped from V and 8 bases from J, the junction kept 12 bases outside the gene matches. The CDR3 loop spans 15 amino acids. In germline, CDR1 is SGHRS, CDR2 YFSETQ. In nucleotides, the CDR3 is TGCGCCAGCAGCCCAGACAGGGGGATTTATTGGGGCTACACCTTC. It codes for CASSPDRGIYWGYTF.

As to this clone: The junction departs from germline at one end; a sequencing error may be responsible. This CDR3 is also generated by other DNA sequences in the sample. The rearrangement links TRBV7-2 to TRBJ1-6, with no clear D. This CDR3 is 13 amino acids long. CDR1 is SGHTA, CDR2 FQGNSA, per germline. CDR3 DNA sequence: TGTGCCAGCAGCTTAGACAGTCATTCACCCCTCCACTTC. Translation: CASSLDSHSPLHF.

This clone occurred a few times. V usage is TRBV4-1 and J usage is TRBJ1-5; D gene unclear. The CDR3 has 15 residues. Germline V gives CDR1 MGHRA, CDR2 YSYEKL. The V end lost 0 bases, the J end lost 7 bases, and 13 bases lay between the germline ends. CDR3 region: CASSQDLRGNQPQHF. DNA of the CDR3: TGCGCCAGCAGCCAAGATTTAAGAGGGAACCAGCCCCAGCATTTT.

The rearrangement links TRBV14 to TRBJ1-6; 7 nucleotides align to TRBD1. V shed 5 bases, J shed 0 bases, and the junction held 4 bases outside the gene matches. Germline V gene lookup returns CDR1 SGHDN and CDR2 FVKESK. The CDR3 consists of 16 residues. CDR3 in amino acids: CASSLSGGSYNSPLHF. DNA for the CDR3: TGTGCCAGCAGCTTATCAGGGGGCTCCTATAATTCACCCCTCCACTTT.

This sequence joins TRBV27 and TRBJ2-5; the D gene is possibly TRBD1 (5 bases). This CDR3 comprises 15 residues. V lost 5 bases and J lost 5, with 18 bases in between. Germline V lookup: CDR1 MNHEY, CDR2 SMNVEV (reference sequence). The DNA of the CDR3 is TGTGCCAGCAGTCCTAGAGACAGACCGGTGGAGACCCAGTACTTC. This gives the protein CASSPRDRPVETQYF.

The CDR3 DNA reads TGTGCCAGCAACAGAGGGGAGGGTGGAAACACCATATATTTT. It codes for CASNRGEGGNTIYF. The chain is built from TRBV9 and TRBJ1-3; weak D call: TRBD1 (5 bases). CDR3 size: 14 residues. The germline V gene has CDR1 SGDLS and CDR2 YYNGEE. Trimming left V 6 bases short and J 3 bases short, with 13 bases between.

The CDR3 sequence is CASREGSYNSPLHF. CDR3 nucleotides: TGCGCCAGCAGGGAGGGGTCCTATAATTCACCCCTCCACTTT. The chain is built from TRBV4-3 and TRBJ1-6, with TRBD1 as a possible D gene (5 bases). V gave up 6 bases and J gave up 1 base, with 7 bases separating them. CDR1 is LGHNA, CDR2 YSLEER, per germline. This CDR3 has 14 residues.

As to this clone: Other DNA sequences from this sample encode an identical CDR3 as well. This chain links TRBV7-9 with TRBJ1-3, with D possibly matching TRBD1 (6 bases). V was clipped by 3 bases and J by 4 bases, with 16 bases between them. The CDR3 runs 16 residues. CDR1 and CDR2 (germline): SEHNR, FQNEAQ (reference sequence). CDR3 sequence: CASSFLGQFSGNTIYF. As DNA, the CDR3 is TGTGCCAGCAGCTTCCTAGGACAGTTCTCCGGAAACACCATATATTTT.

The CDR3 here is CASSGYRGISPLHF. CDR3 in DNA: TGTGCCAGCAGTGGGTACAGGGGAATCTCACCCCTCCACTTT. The chain couples TRBV6-1 to TRBJ1-6, with 7 bases that match TRBD1. V gave up 4 bases and J gave up 10 bases; unmatched junction bases: 7. The CDR3 totals 14 residues. Germline V CDR1 and CDR2: MNHNS, SASEGT.

This clone was seen a handful of times. The genes are TRBV5-4 and TRBJ1-2; 9 nucleotides match TRBD1. Trimming took 1 base from V and 4 from J; bases not matched to a gene: 8. This CDR3 is 16 amino acids long. Looked up from germline, CDR1 is SGHNT and CDR2 is YYREEE (reference sequence). The CDR3 DNA reads TGTGCCAGCAGCTTGCCTTATGGACAGGGGAGCTATGGCTACACCTTC. Its protein is CASSLPYGQGSYGYTF.

The chain combines TRBV5-1 with TRBJ2-5; D possibly corresponds to TRBD1 (5 bases). Germline V gene sequence: CDR1 SGHRS, CDR2 YFSETQ. V lost 1 base, J lost 2 bases, and 12 bases lay in between. This CDR3 has 15 residues. CDR3 residues: CASSLSQDPQETQYF. CDR3 bases: TGCGCCAGCAGCTTGTCACAGGACCCACAAGAGACCCAGTACTTC.

This clone was counted between two and nine times. The chain employs TRBV5-6 and TRBJ2-7; unclear D gene. V was cut by 2 bases and J by 2 bases, with 5 bases left in between. The CDR3 has 12 amino acids. The germline V gene encodes CDR1 SGHDT and CDR2 YYEEEE. The CDR3 sequence is CASSFYPYEQYF. DNA of the CDR3: TGTGCCAGCAGCTTTTATCCCTACGAGCAGTACTTC.

J is TRBJ2-5 and V is TRBV9; 8 nucleotides align to TRBD2. Germline CDR1 reads SGDLS; CDR2 reads YYNGEE. CDR3 length: 14 amino acids. V gave up 3 bases and J gave up 5 bases; unmatched junction bases: 6. CDR3: CASSAVSGGETQYF. The CDR3 DNA follows: TGTGCCAGCAGCGCCGTGTCGGGGGGGGAGACCCAGTACTTC.

The chain links TRBV29-1 to TRBJ2-3; 10 bases map to TRBD1. Germline V gene data show CDR1 as SQVTM and CDR2 as ANQGSEA. The CDR3 has 14 residues. Germline trimming cut 5 bases from V and 4 bases from J; bases unmatched to any gene: 6. CDR3 nucleotides: TGCAGCGTTAAACGGGACAGGGGCTCAGATACGCAGTATTTT. It is translated as CSVKRDRGSDTQYF.

The chain carries TRBV27 and TRBJ2-7; D is undetermined. The CDR3 length is 13 residues. CDR1 MNHEY and CDR2 SMNVEV come from the germline V gene (reference sequence). V lost 10 bases and J lost 3, with 16 bases in between. The CDR3 coding sequence is TGTGCCACCCTCGAGCTAGGTGGCTACGAGCAGTACTTC. Translated, it gives CATLELGGYEQYF.

There are a few counts of this clone. This chain joins TRBV28 and TRBJ2-7; 7 bases fit TRBD2. Germline assignment: CDR1 MDHEN and CDR2 SYDVKM. The CDR3 totals 13 residues. Trimming cost V 7 bases and J 7 bases; bases outside gene matches: 10. The CDR3 DNA sequence: TGTGCCAGCACCCCGTTCGGGGGGTGGGAGCAGTACTTC. Translating gives CASTPFGGWEQYF.